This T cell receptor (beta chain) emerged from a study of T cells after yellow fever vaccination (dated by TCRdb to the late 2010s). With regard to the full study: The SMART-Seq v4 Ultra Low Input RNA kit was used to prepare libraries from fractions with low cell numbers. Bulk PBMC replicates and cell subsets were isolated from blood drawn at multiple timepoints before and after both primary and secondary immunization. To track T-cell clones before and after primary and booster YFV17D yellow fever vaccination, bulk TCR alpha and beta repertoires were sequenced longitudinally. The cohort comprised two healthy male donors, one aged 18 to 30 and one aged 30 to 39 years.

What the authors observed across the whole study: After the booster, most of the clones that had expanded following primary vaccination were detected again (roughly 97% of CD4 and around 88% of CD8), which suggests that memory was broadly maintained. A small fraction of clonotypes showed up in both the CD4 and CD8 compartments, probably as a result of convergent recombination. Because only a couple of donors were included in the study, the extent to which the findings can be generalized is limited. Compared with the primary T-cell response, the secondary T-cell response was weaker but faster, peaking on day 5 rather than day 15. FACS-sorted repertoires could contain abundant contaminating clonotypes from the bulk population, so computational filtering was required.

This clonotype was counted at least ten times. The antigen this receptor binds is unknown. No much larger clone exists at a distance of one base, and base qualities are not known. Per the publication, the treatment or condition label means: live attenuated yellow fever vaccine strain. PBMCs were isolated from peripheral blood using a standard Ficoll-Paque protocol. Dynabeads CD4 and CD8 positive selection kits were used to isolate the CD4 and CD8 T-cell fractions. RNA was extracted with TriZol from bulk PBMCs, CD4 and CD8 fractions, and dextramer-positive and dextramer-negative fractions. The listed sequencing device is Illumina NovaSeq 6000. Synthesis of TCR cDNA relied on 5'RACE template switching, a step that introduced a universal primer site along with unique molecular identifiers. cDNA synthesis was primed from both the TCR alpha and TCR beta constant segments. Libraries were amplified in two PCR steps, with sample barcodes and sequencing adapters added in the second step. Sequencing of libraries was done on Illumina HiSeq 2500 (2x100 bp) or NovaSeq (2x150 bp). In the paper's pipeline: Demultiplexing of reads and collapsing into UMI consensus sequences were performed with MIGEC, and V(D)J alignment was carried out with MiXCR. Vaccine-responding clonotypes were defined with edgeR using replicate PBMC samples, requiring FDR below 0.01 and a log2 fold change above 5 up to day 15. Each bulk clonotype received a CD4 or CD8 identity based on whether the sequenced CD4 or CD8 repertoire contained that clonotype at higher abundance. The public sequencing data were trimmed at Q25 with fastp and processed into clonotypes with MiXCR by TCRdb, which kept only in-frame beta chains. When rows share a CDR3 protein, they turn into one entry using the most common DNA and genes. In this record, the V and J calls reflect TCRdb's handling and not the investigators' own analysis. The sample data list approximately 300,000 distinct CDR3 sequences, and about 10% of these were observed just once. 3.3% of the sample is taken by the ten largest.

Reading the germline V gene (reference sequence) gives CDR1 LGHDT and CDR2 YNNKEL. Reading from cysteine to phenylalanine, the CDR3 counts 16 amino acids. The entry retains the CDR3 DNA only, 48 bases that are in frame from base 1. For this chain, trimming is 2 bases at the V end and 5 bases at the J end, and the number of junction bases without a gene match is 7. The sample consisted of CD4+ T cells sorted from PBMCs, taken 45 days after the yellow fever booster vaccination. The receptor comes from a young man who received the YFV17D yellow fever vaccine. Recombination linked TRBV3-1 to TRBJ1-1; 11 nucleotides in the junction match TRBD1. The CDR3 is CASSQPPGQGGTEAFF. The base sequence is TGTGCCAGCAGCCAACCTCCGGGACAGGGGGGAACTGAAGCTTTCTTT.